This T cell receptor beta chain stems from a study of T cells after yellow fever vaccination. TCRdb fed the 5' RACE reads into MiXCR, producing one record per CDR3 protein. The table includes 250,000 or so distinct CDR3 sequences, 3.6% detected once. In this sample, this clonotype turned up many times. CDR3 length: 15 amino acids. The germline V and J ends were trimmed by 5 bases and 1 base, with 9 bases remaining between them. CDR1 and CDR2 from the germline V gene are SGHVS and FQNEAQ. This sequence joins TRBV7-8 and TRBJ2-6, with a possible D match to TRBD1 (5 bases). The source is a man between 18 and 29 years old who received the YFV17D yellow fever vaccine. The input for sequencing was PBMCs, taken 15 days after the yellow fever booster vaccination. The CDR3 nucleotides read TGTGCCAGCAGCGCAGGGATGTCTGGGGCCAACGTCCTGACTTTC. Protein: CASSAGMSGANVLTF.